A selection of T cell receptor beta chains follows, all from one sample in a study of vaccination and CD4 T cells after COVID-19. MiXCR, applied by TCRdb to the PCR reads, yields one record per CDR3 protein. The data hold about 11,000 distinct CDR3 sequences, with more than 55% observed a single time. Antigen specificity for these receptors is unknown. Sample: CD4+ T cells from blood, cultured in vitro. The receptors here all came from a human donor who had recovered from COVID-19. Each CDR3 is given with its conserved first and last residue. The D gene is left open where the match is weak. Only part of the rows carry a size: once, few, many, or a class if the clone is expanded.

J gene | V gene | D gene | clone size | CDR3 protein | CDR3 DNA
TRBJ2-5 | TRBV7-9 | TRBD2 | - | CASSAGTSVFQETQYF | TGTGCCAGCAGCGCCGGGACTAGCGTATTCCAAGAGACCCAGTACTTC
TRBJ2-1 | TRBV5-4 | TRBD2 | - | CASSRTSGSYNEQFF | TGTGCCAGCAGCCGAACTAGCGGGAGTTACAATGAGCAGTTCTTC
TRBJ2-7 | TRBV6-5 | TRBD2 | - | CASSYGAGGVGSYF | TGTGCCAGCAGTTACGGCGCGGGAGGCGTGGGATCGTACTTC
TRBJ1-2 | TRBV2 | - | medium-sized | CASGGSMYTF | TGTGCCAGCGGCGGGTCGATGTACACCTTC
TRBJ1-6 | TRBV6-5 | - | few | CASSYSSGVNSPLHF | TGTGCCAGCAGTTACTCGTCAGGGGTCAATTCACCCCTCCACTTT
TRBJ1-6 | TRBV11-2 | - | - | CASTRSSYNSPLHF | TGTGCCAGCACCCGGAGCTCCTATAATTCACCCCTCCACTTT
TRBJ2-5 | TRBV27 | - | few | CASRVQWGWMGETQYF | TGTGCCAGCAGGGTTCAGTGGGGGTGGATGGGGGAGACCCAGTACTTC
TRBJ2-3 | TRBV20-1 | TRBD2 | - | CSARGLAGRDTQYF | TGCAGTGCTAGGGGACTAGCGGGCAGAGATACGCAGTATTTT
TRBJ2-3 | TRBV20-1 | TRBD2 | - | CSARDWFGGGADTQYF | TGCAGTGCTAGAGATTGGTTCGGCGGGGGGGCCGATACGCAGTATTTT
TRBJ1-5 | TRBV3-1 | - | - | CASSQQGYSNQPQHF | TGTGCCAGCAGCCAACAGGGGTATAGCAATCAGCCCCAGCATTTT
TRBJ2-2 | TRBV20-1 | TRBD1 | once | CSARRTGGTGELFF | TGCAGTGCTAGAAGGACAGGGGGCACCGGGGAGCTGTTTTTT
TRBJ1-5 | TRBV19 | - | few | CASSIRDTLRGQPQHF | TGTGCCAGTAGTATTCGGGACACACTTAGGGGCCAGCCCCAGCATTTT
TRBJ1-1 | TRBV19 | TRBD1 | - | CASNQGARGTEAFF | TGTGCCAGTAATCAGGGGGCTCGAGGCACTGAAGCTTTCTTT
TRBJ2-2 | TRBV28 | - | - | CASSSGNTGELFF | TGTGCCAGCAGTTCGGGGAACACCGGGGAGCTGTTTTTT
TRBJ1-1 | TRBV28 | TRBD1 | - | CASSLWDRGGTEAFF | TGTGCCAGCAGTTTATGGGACAGGGGAGGAACTGAAGCTTTCTTT
TRBJ2-7 | TRBV20-1 | - | - | CSGRRDYEQYF | TGCAGTGGGCGCAGGGACTACGAGCAGTACTTC
TRBJ2-5 | TRBV7-8 | TRBD1 | - | CASSLSTGEETQYF | TGTGCCAGCAGCTTATCCACAGGGGAGGAGACCCAGTACTTC
TRBJ1-1 | TRBV6-5 | - | - | CASSYSVSRPAGTEAFF | TGTGCCAGCAGTTACTCGGTATCGAGGCCGGCAGGAACTGAAGCTTTCTTT
TRBJ2-5 | TRBV4-3 | TRBD2 | - | CASSQGKGRPRGTSGREEETQYF | TGCGCCAGCAGCCAGGGGAAGGGGAGACCCAGGGGGACTAGCGGGAGAGAGGAAGAGACCCAGTACTTC
TRBJ1-2 | TRBV5-4 | - | - | CASSVPGERSYGYTF | TGTGCCAGCAGCGTCCCGGGGGAGAGGTCCTATGGCTACACCTTC
TRBJ2-5 | TRBV7-2 | - | - | CASSRNLGWGETQYF | TGTGCCAGCAGCCGAAATCTAGGTTGGGGAGAGACCCAGTACTTC
TRBJ1-6 | TRBV20-1 | TRBD1 | - | CSAGGQGSYNSPLHF | TGCAGTGCTGGAGGACAGGGCTCCTATAATTCACCCCTCCACTTT
TRBJ2-3 | TRBV5-1 | - | - | CASSLAGSDTQYF | TGCGCCAGCAGCTTGGCAGGGTCAGATACGCAGTATTTT
TRBJ1-5 | TRBV7-9 | - | - | CASSLGRSNQPQHF | TGTGCCAGCAGCTTAGGGCGGAGCAATCAGCCCCAGCATTTT
TRBJ1-5 | TRBV7-2 | - | large | CASGVRGQQPQHF | TGTGCCAGCGGCGTGAGGGGACAACAGCCCCAGCATTTT
TRBJ1-2 | TRBV5-1 | - | - | CASSFPGGSSYGYTF | TGCGCCAGCAGTTTTCCGGGGGGCAGCTCCTATGGCTACACCTTC
TRBJ2-7 | TRBV20-1 | - | - | CSAREFSVLGYEQYF | TGCAGTGCTAGAGAATTTTCGGTGCTGGGCTACGAGCAGTACTTC
TRBJ1-1 | TRBV29-1 | - | - | CSGSRVGRSFEAFF | TGCAGCGGATCCCGAGTCGGGAGGAGCTTTGAAGCTTTCTTT
TRBJ2-4 | TRBV7-3 | - | large | CASSGRSGLTKNIQYF | TGTGCCAGCAGCGGCCGGTCGGGTCTAACCAAAAACATTCAGTACTTC
TRBJ1-5 | TRBV24-1 | TRBD1 | few | CATSTGGPNSNQPQHF | TGTGCCACCAGCACAGGGGGTCCAAATAGCAATCAGCCCCAGCATTTT
TRBJ1-5 | TRBV20-1 | - | - | CSARDRGFSNQPQHF | TGCAGTGCTAGAGATCGGGGGTTTAGCAATCAGCCCCAGCATTTT
TRBJ1-2 | TRBV6-1 | - | few | CASSLSSRSGGYTF | TGTGCCAGCAGTCTTAGCAGTCGGTCTGGTGGCTACACCTTC
TRBJ1-5 | TRBV5-1 | - | - | CASSLEAGGNQPQHF | TGCGCCAGCAGCTTGGAGGCAGGGGGCAATCAGCCCCAGCATTTT
TRBJ1-4 | TRBV27 | - | - | CASSLYGMANEKLFF | TGTGCCAGCAGTTTATACGGGATGGCTAATGAAAAACTGTTTTTT
TRBJ2-4 | TRBV25-1 | TRBD1 | few | CASSEYVTGAAKNIQYF | TGTGCCAGCAGTGAATATGTGACAGGGGCAGCCAAAAACATTCAGTACTTC
TRBJ1-1 | TRBV27 | - | few | CASSFSGAGMNTEAFF | TGTGCCAGCAGTTTTTCAGGGGCGGGGATGAACACTGAAGCTTTCTTT
TRBJ2-4 | TRBV27 | - | few | CASQPLGAKNIQYF | TGTGCCAGCCAGCCCCTCGGCGCCAAAAACATTCAGTACTTC
TRBJ1-5 | TRBV2 | - | - | CASSFQQGNQPQHF | TGTGCCAGCAGTTTTCAACAGGGCAATCAGCCCCAGCATTTT
TRBJ2-7 | TRBV6-1 | - | - | CASSAVWDEQYF | TGTGCCAGCTCCGCGGTGTGGGACGAGCAGTACTTC